This record looks at one T cell receptor (beta chain) sequence and its context. This entry belongs to a study of cytomegalovirus exposure and HLA in healthy donors. PCR employed 60 Vbeta and 13 Jbeta primers. Methods used by the authors: Among the unique TCR beta chains that a later analysis counted, about 85 million in all, some 10 million were shared. Some clones are missing from TCRdb's copy, which holds only in-frame ones; the method was immunoSEQ multiplex PCR. D and trimming were read from the DNA, whereas the V and J calls and clone size are those reported in that table. The data show 150,000 to 200,000 clones, about four fifths seen once. The length of the CDR3 is 13 residues. V shed 2 bases and J 14 bases; nucleotides not matched to a gene: 11. The germline V gene has CDR1 MNHNS and CDR2 SASEGT.

This chain links TRBV6-1 with TRBJ1-2; 7 nucleotides align to TRBD1. The clonotype comes from a boy between 10 and 17 years old in good health and CMV-seronegative. Sequenced: PBMCs. As DNA, the CDR3 is TGTGCCAGCAGTGAAACAGGGGCCCCCTCGGGTACCTTC. Its translation: CASSETGAPSGTF.